This TCR beta chain was identified during a study of human T cells and chemical hapten exposure. Study-level background: DPC at 2% was the sensitizing agent, placed on approximately 2 cm by approximately 2 cm of upper inner arm skin.

Study conclusions and caveats: Versus controls, expanded TCRs had significantly more large CDR3 similarity clusters.

This clonotype was observed a few times. What it binds is unknown. The time point: pre-sensitization, week 0. The treatment is: therapeutic diphenylcyclopropenone sensitization with weekly scalp DPC. Total RNA was isolated from whole blood that had not been fractionated. MiXCR, run by TCRdb on the RACE reads, gives a single entry per CDR3 protein. This table holds under 40,000 distinct CDR3 sequences, more than 10% found once. The TCR sequence derives from a middle-aged woman with alopecia areata. Some clones in this sample may be carry-over from other donors' samples. The specimen comprised whole blood, sampled in connection with sensitization to the hapten diphenylcyclopropenone (DPC).

CDR3: CSVQGVDGYTF. The CDR3 region has the DNA TGCAGCGTTCAGGGTGTGGATGGCTACACCTTC. The V and J genes are TRBV29-1 and TRBJ1-2; D perhaps matches TRBD1 (5 bases). This CDR3 has 11 amino acids. CDR1 and CDR2 from the germline V gene are SQVTM and ANQGSEA. V lost 5 bases, J lost 6 bases, and 10 bases lay in between.